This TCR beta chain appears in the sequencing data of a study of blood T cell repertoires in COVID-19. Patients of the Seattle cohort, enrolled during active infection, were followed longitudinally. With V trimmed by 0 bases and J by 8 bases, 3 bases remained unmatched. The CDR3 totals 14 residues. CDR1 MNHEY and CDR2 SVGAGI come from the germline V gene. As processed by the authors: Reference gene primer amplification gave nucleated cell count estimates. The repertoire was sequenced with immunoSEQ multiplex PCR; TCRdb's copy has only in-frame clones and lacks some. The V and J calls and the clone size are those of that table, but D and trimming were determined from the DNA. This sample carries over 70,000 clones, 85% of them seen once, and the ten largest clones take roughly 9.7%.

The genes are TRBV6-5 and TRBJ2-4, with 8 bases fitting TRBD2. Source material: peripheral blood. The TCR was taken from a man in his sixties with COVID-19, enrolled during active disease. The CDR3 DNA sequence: TGTGCCAGCAGTTACTCCGGGGGGGGTGACATTCAGTACTTC. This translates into CASSYSGGGDIQYF.